This T cell receptor beta chain is drawn from a study of cytomegalovirus exposure and HLA in healthy donors. Remarks on this clone: The antigen remains unidentified.

Study-wide findings and caveats: Cytomegalovirus status was reportedly diagnosed by the classifier with high specificity and sensitivity. Later analysis showed TCR association rates varying by HLA locus, highest for DRB1 and lowest for HLA-C. CMV serostatus was the only recorded immune exposure for donors.

PCR primers comprised 60 Vbeta and 13 Jbeta primers. The repertoire was sequenced with immunoSEQ multiplex PCR; TCRdb's copy has only in-frame clones and lacks some. The sample includes more than 110,000 clones, 75% of them seen just once. Per the germline V gene, CDR1 is MDHEN and CDR2 is SYDVKM. Trimming cost V 5 bases and J 6 bases; bases outside gene matches: 7. There are 14 residues in the CDR3. The receptor was isolated from a man aged 25 to 45 in good health and CMV-seronegative. V usage is TRBV28 and J usage is TRBJ1-5; 7 bases are a match to TRBD1. Source material: PBMCs. DNA of the CDR3: TGTGCCAGCAGTCGCGGGACAGAAAGTCAGCCCCAGCATTTT. As protein: CASSRGTESQPQHF. Variable domain in full (rest from reference TRBV28 and TRBJ1-5): DVKVTQSSRYLVKRTGEKVFLECVQDMDHENMFWYRQDPGLGLRLIYFSYDVKMKEKGDIPEGYSVSREKKERFSLILESASTNQTSMYLCASSRGTESQPQHFGDGTRLSIL.